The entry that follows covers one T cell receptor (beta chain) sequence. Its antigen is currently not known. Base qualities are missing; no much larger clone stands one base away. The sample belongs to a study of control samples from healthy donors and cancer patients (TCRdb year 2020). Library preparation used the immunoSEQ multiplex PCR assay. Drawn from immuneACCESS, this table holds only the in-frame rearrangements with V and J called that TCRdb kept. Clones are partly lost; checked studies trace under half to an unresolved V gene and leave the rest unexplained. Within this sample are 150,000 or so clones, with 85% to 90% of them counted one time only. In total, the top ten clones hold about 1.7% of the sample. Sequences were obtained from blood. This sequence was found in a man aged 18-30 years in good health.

The CDR3 protein: CASSPLEGTGELFF. The bases read TGTGCCAGCAGCCCCCTAGAGGGCACCGGGGAGCTGTTTTTT. The chain is encoded by TRBV3-1 (or the pseudogene TRBV3-2) joined to TRBJ2-2; the D gene is possibly TRBD2, with 5 bases matching. CDR1 LGHDT and CDR2 YNNKEL were looked up in the germline V gene (reference sequence). The CDR3 starts with the cysteine, ends with the phenylalanine, and has 14 residues. The DNA shown is the 42-base CDR3, in frame from base 1. The V end loses 4 bases and the J end loses 4 bases, and a stretch of 10 bases separates them.